This TCR beta chain was observed in a study of T cells in tuberculosis. The assay was immunoSEQ multiplex PCR, and TCRdb's table has in-frame clones only and misses some. The sample has fewer than 55,000 clones, about 95% seen once; the top ten hold over 6.5%. CDR1 and CDR2 (germline): KGHSH, LQKENI. V dropped 6 bases and J dropped 0 bases, with 11 bases sitting between them. CDR3 size: 14 residues. Source material: PBMCs. This TCR was sampled from a donor between 5 and 29 years old with latent tuberculosis or without tuberculosis infection. J is TRBJ1-1 and V is TRBV18, with D uncertain. The CDR3 DNA is TGTGCCAGCTCTCTCGGACTCTTGAACACTGAAGCTTTCTTT. As protein: CASSLGLLNTEAFF.